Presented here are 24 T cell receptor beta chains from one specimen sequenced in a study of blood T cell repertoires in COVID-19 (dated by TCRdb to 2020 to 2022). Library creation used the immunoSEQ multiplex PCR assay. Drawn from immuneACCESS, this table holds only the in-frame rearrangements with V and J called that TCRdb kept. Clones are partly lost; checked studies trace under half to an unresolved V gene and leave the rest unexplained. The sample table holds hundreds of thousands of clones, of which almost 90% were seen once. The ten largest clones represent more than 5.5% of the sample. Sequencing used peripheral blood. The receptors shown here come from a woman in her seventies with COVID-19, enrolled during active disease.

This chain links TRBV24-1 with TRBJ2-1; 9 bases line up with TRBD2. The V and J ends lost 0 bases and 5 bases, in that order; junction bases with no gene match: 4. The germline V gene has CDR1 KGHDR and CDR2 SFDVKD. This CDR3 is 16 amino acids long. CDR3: CATSDLQTSGDNEQFF. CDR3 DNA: TGTGCCACCAGTGATTTGCAGACTAGCGGAGACAATGAGCAGTTCTTC.

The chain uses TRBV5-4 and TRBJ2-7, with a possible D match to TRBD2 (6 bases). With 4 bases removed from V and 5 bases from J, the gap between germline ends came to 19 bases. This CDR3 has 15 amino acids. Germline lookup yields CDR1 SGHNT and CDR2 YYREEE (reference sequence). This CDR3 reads CASSRGAGRENEQYF. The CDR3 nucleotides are TGTGCCAGCAGCCGCGGCGCGGGGCGCGAAAACGAGCAGTACTTC.

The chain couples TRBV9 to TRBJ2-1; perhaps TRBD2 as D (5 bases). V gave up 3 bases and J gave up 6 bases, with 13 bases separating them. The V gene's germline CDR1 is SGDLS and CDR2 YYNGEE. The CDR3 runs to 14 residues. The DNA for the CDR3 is TGTGCCAGCAGCGCCCCAGGACTCCCCAATGAGCAGTTCTTC. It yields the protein CASSAPGLPNEQFF.

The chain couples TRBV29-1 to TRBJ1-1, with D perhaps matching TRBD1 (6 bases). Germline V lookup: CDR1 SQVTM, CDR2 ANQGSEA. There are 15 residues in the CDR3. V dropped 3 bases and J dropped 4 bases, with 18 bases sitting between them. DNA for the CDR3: TGCAGCGTTGATCAACAGGGTTTCAGCAGCACTGAAGCTTTCTTT. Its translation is CSVDQQGFSSTEAFF.

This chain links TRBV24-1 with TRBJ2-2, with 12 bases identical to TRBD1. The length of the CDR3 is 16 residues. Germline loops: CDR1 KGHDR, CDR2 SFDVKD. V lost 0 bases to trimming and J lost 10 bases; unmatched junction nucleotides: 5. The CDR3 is CATSDLGTGGSEELFF. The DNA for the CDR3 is TGTGCCACCAGTGATTTGGGGACAGGGGGCTCCGAGGAGCTGTTTTTT.

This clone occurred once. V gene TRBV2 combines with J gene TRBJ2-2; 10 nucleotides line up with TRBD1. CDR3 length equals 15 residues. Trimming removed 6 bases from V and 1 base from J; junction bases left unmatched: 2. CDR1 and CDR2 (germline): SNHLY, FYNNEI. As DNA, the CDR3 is TGTGCCAGCAGGGGGGACAGGGGGAACACCGGGGAGCTGTTTTTT. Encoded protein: CASRGDRGNTGELFF.

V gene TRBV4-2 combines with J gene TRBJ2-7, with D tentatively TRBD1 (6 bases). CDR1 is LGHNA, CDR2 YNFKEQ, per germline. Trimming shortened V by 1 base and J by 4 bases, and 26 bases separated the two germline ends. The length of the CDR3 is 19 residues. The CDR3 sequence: CASSQGFGGWGPPRYEQYF. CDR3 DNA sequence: TGTGCCAGCAGCCAAGGGTTCGGCGGATGGGGGCCACCTAGGTACGAGCAGTACTTC.

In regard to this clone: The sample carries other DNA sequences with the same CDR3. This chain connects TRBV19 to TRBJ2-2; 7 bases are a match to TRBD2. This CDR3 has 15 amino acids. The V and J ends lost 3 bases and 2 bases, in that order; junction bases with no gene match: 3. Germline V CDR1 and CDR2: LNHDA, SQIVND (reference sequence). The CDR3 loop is CASSISGANTGELFF. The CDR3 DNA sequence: TGTGCCAGTAGTATCAGCGGGGCAAACACCGGGGAGCTGTTTTTT.

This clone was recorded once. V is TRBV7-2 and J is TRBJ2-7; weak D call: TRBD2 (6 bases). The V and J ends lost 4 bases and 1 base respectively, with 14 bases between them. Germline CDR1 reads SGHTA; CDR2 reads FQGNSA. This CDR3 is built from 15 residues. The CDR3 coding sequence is TGTGCCAGCAGCTGGGGCTCTGGGACTTCCTACGAGCAGTACTTC. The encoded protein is CASSWGSGTSYEQYF.

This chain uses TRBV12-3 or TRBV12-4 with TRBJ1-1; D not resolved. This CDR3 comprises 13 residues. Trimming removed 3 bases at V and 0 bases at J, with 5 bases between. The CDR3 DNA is TGTGCCAGCAGTTTCTCCGTGAACACTGAAGCTTTCTTT. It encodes CASSFSVNTEAFF.

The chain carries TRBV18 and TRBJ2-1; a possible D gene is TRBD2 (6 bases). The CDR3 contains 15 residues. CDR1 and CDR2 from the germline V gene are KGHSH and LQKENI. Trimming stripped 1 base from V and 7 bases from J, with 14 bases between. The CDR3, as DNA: TGTGCCAGCTCACCACTTACTAGCTCATCTAATGAGCAGTTCTTC. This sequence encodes CASSPLTSSSNEQFF.

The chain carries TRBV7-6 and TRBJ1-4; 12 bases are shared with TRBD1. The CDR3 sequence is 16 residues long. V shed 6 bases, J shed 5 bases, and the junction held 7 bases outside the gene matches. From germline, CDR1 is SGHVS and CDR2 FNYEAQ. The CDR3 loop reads CASSPGTGGGNEKLFF. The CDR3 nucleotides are TGTGCCAGCAGTCCCGGGACAGGGGGCGGGAATGAAAAACTGTTTTTT.

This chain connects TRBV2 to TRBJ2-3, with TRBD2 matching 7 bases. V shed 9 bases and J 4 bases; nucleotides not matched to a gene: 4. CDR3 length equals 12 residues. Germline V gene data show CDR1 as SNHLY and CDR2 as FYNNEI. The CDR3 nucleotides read TGTGCCAGTGCTGGGGGGGCAGATACGCAGTATTTT. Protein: CASAGGADTQYF.

CDR3 amino acids: CASSFLGGKTQYF. The CDR3 DNA sequence: TGTGCCAGCAGTTTCCTGGGCGGGAAGACCCAGTACTTC. The genes are TRBV6-5 and TRBJ2-5; possible D gene TRBD2, 6 bases. CDR1 is MNHEY and CDR2 is SVGAGI in the germline V gene. The CDR3 consists of 13 residues. V gave up 4 bases and J gave up 6 bases, with 12 bases separating them.

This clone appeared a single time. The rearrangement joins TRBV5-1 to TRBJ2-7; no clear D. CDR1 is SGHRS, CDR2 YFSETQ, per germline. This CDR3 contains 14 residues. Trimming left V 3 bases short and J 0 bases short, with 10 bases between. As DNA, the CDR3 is TGCGCCAGCAGCTCCCCAACGGGCTCCTACGAGCAGTACTTC. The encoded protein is CASSSPTGSYEQYF. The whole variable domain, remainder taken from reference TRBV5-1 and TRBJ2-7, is KAGVTQTPRYLIKTRGQQVTLSCSPISGHRSVSWYQQTPGQGLQFLFEYFSETQRNKGNFPGRFSGRQFSNSRSEMNVSTLELGDSALYLCASSSPTGSYEQYFGPGTRLTVT.

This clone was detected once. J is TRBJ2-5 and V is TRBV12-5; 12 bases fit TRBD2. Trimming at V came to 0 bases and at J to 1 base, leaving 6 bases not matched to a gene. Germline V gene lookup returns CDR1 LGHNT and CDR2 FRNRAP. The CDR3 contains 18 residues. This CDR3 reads CASGLVLAGGPGQETQYF. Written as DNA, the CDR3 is TGTGCTAGTGGTTTGGTTCTAGCGGGGGGGCCAGGCCAAGAGACCCAGTACTTC.

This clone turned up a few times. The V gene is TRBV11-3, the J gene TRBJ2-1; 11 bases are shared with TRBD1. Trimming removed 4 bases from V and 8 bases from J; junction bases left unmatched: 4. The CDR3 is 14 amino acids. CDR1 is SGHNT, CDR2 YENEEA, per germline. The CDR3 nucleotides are TGTGCCAGCAGCTCAAGGACAGGGGGCGATGAGCAGTTCTTC. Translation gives CASSSRTGGDEQFF.

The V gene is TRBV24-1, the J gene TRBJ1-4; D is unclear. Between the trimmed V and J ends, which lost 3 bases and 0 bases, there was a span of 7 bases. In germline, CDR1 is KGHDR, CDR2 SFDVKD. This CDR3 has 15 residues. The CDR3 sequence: CATSDPRSTNEKLFF. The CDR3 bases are TGTGCCACCAGTGATCCCCGGTCAACTAATGAAAAACTGTTTTTT.

The CDR3: CASSYGGEQYF. DNA of the CDR3: TGTGCCAGCAGTTACGGCGGCGAGCAGTACTTC. V usage is TRBV27 and J usage is TRBJ2-7; no reliable D call. This CDR3 spans 11 amino acids. Trimming took 4 bases from V and 6 from J, leaving 7 bases between them. The germline V gene encodes CDR1 MNHEY and CDR2 SMNVEV (reference sequence).

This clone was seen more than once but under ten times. Here the CDR3 DNA reads TGTGCCAGCAGCTTGGGGGTCGGGGCTTTCTTT. It specifies CASSLGVGAFF. The gene calls are TRBV5-8 and TRBJ1-1; D not certain. The germline CDR1 and CDR2 sequences are SGHTS and YDEGEE. The CDR3 consists of 11 residues. V lost 0 bases and J lost 11, with 8 bases in between.

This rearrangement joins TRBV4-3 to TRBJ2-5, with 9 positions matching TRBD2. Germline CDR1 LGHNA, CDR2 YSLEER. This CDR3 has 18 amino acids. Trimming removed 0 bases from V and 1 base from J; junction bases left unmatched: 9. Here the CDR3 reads CASSQEVNPAGGQETQYF. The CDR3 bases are TGCGCCAGCAGCCAAGAAGTAAATCCAGCGGGGGGCCAAGAGACCCAGTACTTC.

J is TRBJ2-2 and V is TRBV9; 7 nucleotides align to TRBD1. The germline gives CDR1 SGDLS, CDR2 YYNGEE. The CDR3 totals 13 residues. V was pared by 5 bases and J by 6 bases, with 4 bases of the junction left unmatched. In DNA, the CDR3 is TGTGCCAGCAGTTATCAGGGGGCCGGGGAGCTGTTTTTT. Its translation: CASSYQGAGELFF.

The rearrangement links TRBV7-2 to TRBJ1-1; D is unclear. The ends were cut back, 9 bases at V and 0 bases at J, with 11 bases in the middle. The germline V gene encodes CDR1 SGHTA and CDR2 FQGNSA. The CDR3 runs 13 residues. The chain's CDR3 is CASGSVLNTEAFF. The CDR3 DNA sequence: TGTGCCAGTGGGAGCGTCTTGAACACTGAAGCTTTCTTT.

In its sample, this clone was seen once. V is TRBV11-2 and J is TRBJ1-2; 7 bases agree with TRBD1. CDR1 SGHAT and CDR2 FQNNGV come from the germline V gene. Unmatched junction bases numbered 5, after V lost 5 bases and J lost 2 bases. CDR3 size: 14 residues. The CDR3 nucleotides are TGTGCCAGCAGCCCACTACAGGGGAACTATGGCTACACCTTC. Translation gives CASSPLQGNYGYTF. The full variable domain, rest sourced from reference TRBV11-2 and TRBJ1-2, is EAGVAQSPRYKIIEKRQSVAFWCNPISGHATLYWYQQILGQGPKLLIQFQNNGVVDDSQLPKDRFSAERLKGVDSTLKIQPAKLEDSAVYLCASSPLQGNYGYTFGSGTRLTVV.